The rows below give T cell receptor beta chains drawn from one sample of a study of blood T cell repertoires in COVID-19. The method was immunoSEQ multiplex PCR; TCRdb's version includes in-frame clones alone and lacks a portion of them. Of 380,000 or so clones in the sample, roughly 90% were seen once. Sequences were obtained from PBMCs or T cells enriched from blood (not recorded which). These receptors were collected from a woman aged 25-40 years with acute COVID-19. The CDR3 runs from the conserved cysteine through the conserved F or W. D genes are given only for firm matches. The size of a clone is reported for some rows only, either as once, few or many, or as a class for expanded clones.

V	size	J	D	DNA	CDR3
TRBV6-4	NA	TRBJ2-7	TRBD1	TGTGCCAGCAGTCCCCGGACAGGGGGTTTCGACGAGCAGTACTTC	CASSPRTGGFDEQYF
TRBV5-1	NA	TRBJ1-3	NA	TGCGCCAGCAGCTCCGGGGAAATGTCTGGAAACACCATATATTTT	CASSSGEMSGNTIYF
TRBV6-2/TRBV6-3	NA	TRBJ1-1	TRBD1	TGTGCCAGCAGTTACTCGACCCCTACAGGGGGCCACACTGAAGCTTTCTTT	CASSYSTPTGGHTEAFF
TRBV29-1	NA	TRBJ1-2	TRBD1	TGCAGCGCCGGACAGGGAAACTATGGCTACACCTTC	CSAGQGNYGYTF
TRBV30	few	TRBJ2-1	TRBD2	TGTGCCTGGAGTGTCCTAGCGGGGGGACCCACCTTCTTC	CAWSVLAGGPTFF
TRBV6-5	few	TRBJ1-6	TRBD1	TGTGCCAGCACCCGGGGACAGGGGGATTCACCCCTCCACTTT	CASTRGQGDSPLHF
TRBV9	NA	TRBJ1-5	NA	TGTGCCAGCAGTCGAACAGGGAGCAATCAGCCCCAGCATTTT	CASSRTGSNQPQHF
TRBV25-1	NA	TRBJ1-1	NA	TGTGCCAGCAGCGCCCCGGGAGGGGGGGCTTTCTTT	CASSAPGGGAFF
TRBV19	NA	TRBJ1-1	NA	TGTGCCAGCCACAGGGAGCGGGGGGGTGAAGCTTTCTTT	CASHRERGGEAFF
TRBV29-1	NA	TRBJ1-3	NA	TGCAGTGCTTGGGCCCCGGCTCCAAACACCATATATTTT	CSAWAPAPNTIYF
TRBV4-3	NA	TRBJ2-2	TRBD2	TGCGCCAGCAGCCACACTAGCGGGGGACCCCACCGGGAGCTGTTTTTT	CASSHTSGGPHRELFF
TRBV4-2	once	TRBJ2-1	NA	TGTGCCAGCACCCCAACAGGGACCTACAATGAGCAGTTCTTC	CASTPTGTYNEQFF
TRBV19	NA	TRBJ1-5	TRBD1	TGTGCCAGTAGTATGGAGGGGGCTTGGCAGCCCCAGCATTTT	CASSMEGAWQPQHF
TRBV12-3/TRBV12-4	NA	TRBJ2-7	NA	TGTGCCAGCAGTCTAATGAGCTCCTACGAGCAGTACTTC	CASSLMSSYEQYF
TRBV18	NA	TRBJ1-4	TRBD1	TGTGCCAGCTCACGCCCGCGGACAGGGGGCAGTGAAAAACTGTTTTTT	CASSRPRTGGSEKLFF
TRBV15	few	TRBJ2-7	TRBD1	TGTGCCACCAGCAGAGATAACTTAGGACAGGTCTCCTACGAGCAGTACTTC	CATSRDNLGQVSYEQYF
TRBV4-1	NA	TRBJ2-7	TRBD1	TGCGCCAGCAGCCAACGGGACAGCCTCTACGAGCAGTACTTC	CASSQRDSLYEQYF
TRBV24-1	NA	TRBJ1-4	NA	TGTGCCACCAGTGACCCTGATAGGGCGGGGGAAAAACTGTTTTTT	CATSDPDRAGEKLFF
TRBV30	NA	TRBJ2-7	TRBD2	TGTAGCGGGGGGCAAACCTCCGAGCAGTACTTC	CSGGQTSEQYF
TRBV7-9	NA	TRBJ2-5	NA	TGTGCCAGCCGGGGTGGGTCCTGGAGCGGAATCGAGACCCAGTACTTC	CASRGGSWSGIETQYF
TRBV9	once	TRBJ2-3	NA	TGTGCCAGCAGCGGGTCCTGGGGTCGGGGGGCTAGCACAGATACGCAGTATTTT	CASSGSWGRGASTDTQYF